The 8 T cell receptor beta chains given below trace back to one sample, sequenced in a study of blood T cells in healthy people across ages (dated by TCRdb to the mid-2010s). Library generation was performed with 5' RACE. Sequencing took place on an Illumina HiSeq 2500. A second PCR of 7 to 11 cycles was run with a J-beta primer mix and a sample-barcoded 5' primer. TCRdb reprocessed the public reads (quality trimming at Q25 with fastp, clone calling with MiXCR) and kept in-frame beta chains. Duplicate CDR3 protein sequences are folded into a single record with the most common DNA and genes. A total of some 700,000 distinct CDR3 sequences appear in this sample, roughly 20% of them only once. The top ten constitute roughly a fifth of the sample. The sample taken for sequencing was blood. The source of these receptors is a man in his 70s in good health.

This clonotype was seen a few times. This chain uses TRBV2 with TRBJ2-1; the D is unclear. This CDR3 spans 14 amino acids. V was cut by 3 bases and J by 4 bases, with 10 bases left in between. Germline assignment: CDR1 SNHLY and CDR2 FYNNEI. CDR3 sequence reads: CASSDLGTYNEQFF. In nucleotides, the CDR3 is TGTGCCAGCAGTGATTTAGGTACATACAATGAGCAGTTCTTC. Based on the CDR3 plus reference TRBV2 and TRBJ2-1, the full variable domain is EPEVTQTPSHQVTQMGQEVILRCVPISNHLYFYWYRQILGQKVEFLVSFYNNEISEKSEIFDDQFSVERPDGSNFTLKIRSTKLEDSAMYFCASSDLGTYNEQFFGPGTRLTVL.

This chain joins TRBV6-1 and TRBJ2-5, with D uncertain. Gene TRBJ2-7 matches the end of the DNA better, so the J call may be wrong. Germline V gives CDR1 MNHNS, CDR2 SASEGT. The CDR3 has 12 amino acids. CDR3 in amino acids: CASSDASYEQYF. CDR3 nucleotides: TGTGCCAGCAGTGACGCCTCCTACGAGCAGTACTTC.

About this clonotype itself: An end of the junction differs from the germline gene, which may be a read error. The chain combines TRBV6-6 with TRBJ2-7; unclear D gene. Gene TRBJ2-1 matches the end of the DNA better, so the J call may be wrong. The CDR3 sequence is 15 residues long. Germline CDR1 reads MNHNY; CDR2 reads SVGAGI (reference sequence). The DNA of the CDR3 is TGTGCCTGCAGTTACTCTTGGACGGCTAACAATGAGCAGTTCTTC. Amino acid sequence: CACSYSWTANNEQFF.

This chain's CDR3 is CASSSPGLDIEQFF. In DNA, the CDR3 is TGTGCCAGCAGTTCCCCGGGACTAGATATTGAGCAGTTCTTC. The chain recombines TRBV6-6 with TRBJ2-1; 8 nucleotides line up with TRBD2. The ends lost 4 bases at V and 9 bases at J; junction bases unmatched: 8. Looked up from germline, CDR1 is MNHNY and CDR2 is SVGAGI (reference sequence). The CDR3 has 14 residues.

The V and J genes are TRBV12-3 or TRBV12-4 and TRBJ2-5; D gene uncertain. The CDR3 runs to 15 residues. V was clipped by 1 base and J by 1 base, with 10 bases between them. DNA of the CDR3: TGTGCCAGCAGTTTAGTTAACATCGTCCAAGAGACCCAGTACTTC. It yields the protein CASSLVNIVQETQYF.

There are a few counts of this clonotype. This sequence joins TRBV14 and TRBJ2-5, with a weak D call TRBD2 (5 bases). CDR1 and CDR2 from the germline V gene are SGHDN and FVKESK. Trimming stripped 1 base from V and 2 bases from J, with 14 bases between. This CDR3 is 16 amino acids long. As DNA, the CDR3 is TGTGCCAGCAGCCAAGTTTTCGGACTGTTACAAGAGACCCAGTACTTC. Its translation: CASSQVFGLLQETQYF.

The V call is TRBV6-5, the J call TRBJ1-4, with TRBD1 as a possible D gene (5 bases). Trimming pared 4 bases from V and 7 bases from J, leaving 16 bases between. The CDR3 extends over 15 amino acids. CDR1 and CDR2 (germline): MNHEY, SVGAGI. The CDR3 here is CASSFGRARGEKLFF. The DNA of the CDR3 is TGTGCCAGCAGTTTCGGACGGGCAAGGGGTGAAAAACTGTTTTTT.

The chain combines TRBV20-1 with TRBJ2-1; TRBD2 is a possible D gene (6 bases). This CDR3 comprises 13 residues. Trimming left V 5 bases short and J 5 bases short, with 13 bases between. Germline V lookup: CDR1 DFQATT, CDR2 SNEGSKA (reference sequence). For the CDR3, the DNA is TGCAGTGCTCCTCAGGGACTGAACAATGAGCAGTTCTTC. This encodes CSAPQGLNNEQFF.